The 28 T cell receptor beta chains below were found in one sample sequenced in a study of T cell changes during pregnancy in multiple sclerosis (dated by TCRdb to the late 2010s). Receptor amplification or capture employed the immunoSEQ multiplex PCR assay. In its TCRdb copy, this immuneACCESS table keeps in-frame sequences only and misses some clones. Where compared with another copy, unresolved V genes explain less than half of these, and the others have no known cause. A total of tens of thousands of clones appear in this sample, 85% to 90% of them only once. The top ten clonotypes cover approximately 1% of the sample. Sample: peripheral blood, taken in the first trimester of pregnancy. Receptors originate from a female donor in good health, enrolled as a control in a pregnancy study.

The V and J genes are TRBV19 and TRBJ2-5, with 11 bases identical to TRBD2. The CDR3 sequence is 15 residues long. The V gene end was trimmed by 5 bases and the J gene end by 9 bases; junction bases not matched to a gene: 11. CDR1 is LNHDA and CDR2 is SQIVND in the germline V gene (reference sequence). CDR3 DNA: TGTGCCAGTAGTGGGACTAGCGGTCCTCATTTTTCCCAGTACTTC. The encoded protein is CASSGTSGPHFSQYF. The full variable domain, in which reference TRBV19 and TRBJ2-5 provide the parts outside the CDR3, is DGGITQSPKYLFRKEGQNVTLSCEQNLNHDAMYWYRQDPGQGLRLIYYSQIVNDFQKGDIAEGYSVSREKKESFPLTVTSAQKNPTAFYLCASSGTSGPHFSQYFGPGTRLLVL.

The chain recombines TRBV10-3 with TRBJ1-5; D may be TRBD1 (5 bases). Germline V gene data show CDR1 as ENHRY and CDR2 as SYGVKD. Trimming took 2 bases from V and 1 from J, leaving 9 bases between them. CDR3 length: 15 amino acids. The CDR3 loop reads CAISEAGMSNQPQHF. In DNA form, the CDR3 reads TGTGCCATCAGTGAGGCAGGGATGAGCAATCAGCCCCAGCATTTT.

The chain has TRBV6-5 and TRBJ2-5, with 9 bases lining up with TRBD2. CDR3 length: 15 residues. Germline values: CDR1 MNHEY, CDR2 SVGAGI. V lost 4 bases and J lost 5; bases outside the gene matches: 8. The CDR3 loop is CASSFRGGAGETQYF. The CDR3 bases are TGTGCCAGCAGTTTCCGCGGGGGGGCGGGGGAGACCCAGTACTTC.

This clone occurred once. The chain joins TRBV1 to TRBJ1-4; the D segment call TRBD1 is taken from the table without a DNA check. TRBV1 is classified as a pseudogene. CDR3 size: 16 residues. The CDR3 loop is CTSSLDRPSTNEKLFF. The CDR3, as DNA: TGCACCAGCAGCCTCGACAGGCCTTCAACTAATGAAAAACTGTTTTTT.

This chain joins TRBV6-5 and TRBJ1-3; 7 bases are shared with TRBD1. CDR1 MNHEY and CDR2 SVGAGI come from the germline V gene. J gave up 0 bases and V 0 bases, and 2 bases lay outside the gene matches. The CDR3 sequence is 16 residues long. CDR3 sequence: CASSYSTGPSGNTIYF. The CDR3 coding sequence is TGTGCCAGCAGTTACTCGACAGGGCCCTCTGGAAACACCATATATTTT.

This clone showed up just once. This chain connects TRBV4-3 to TRBJ1-1; maybe TRBD1 (5 bases). V shed 1 base and J shed 1 base, with 13 bases lying between them. The CDR3 loop spans 16 amino acids. Germline V gives CDR1 LGHNA, CDR2 YSLEER. The CDR3 here is CASSQGGGGSNTEAFF. CDR3 DNA: TGCGCCAGCAGCCAAGGGGGTGGGGGGTCGAACACTGAAGCTTTCTTT.

This chain connects TRBV19 to TRBJ1-6; 10 nucleotides align to TRBD1. CDR1 is LNHDA and CDR2 is SQIVND in the germline V gene (reference sequence). The V and J ends lost 11 bases and 6 bases, in that order; junction bases with no gene match: 19. The CDR3 has 18 residues. CDR3 sequence reads: CAPLRDRGVFRVNSPLHF. The CDR3 nucleotides read TGTGCCCCCCTCCGGGACAGGGGAGTATTTCGAGTTAATTCACCCCTCCACTTT.

The chain has TRBV19 and TRBJ1-2; 10 bases match TRBD1. This CDR3 region has 15 residues. Trimming cost V 4 bases and J 2 bases; bases outside gene matches: 4. Germline V gene lookup returns CDR1 LNHDA and CDR2 SQIVND (reference sequence). CDR3 loop: CASSSDRGRNYGYTF. The CDR3 DNA sequence: TGTGCCAGTAGTAGTGACAGGGGGCGAAACTATGGCTACACCTTC.

The gene calls are TRBV7-8 and TRBJ2-3, with TRBD1 matching 7 bases. This CDR3 has 14 residues. Germline values: CDR1 SGHVS, CDR2 FQNEAQ. V lost 8 bases, J lost 3 bases, and 8 bases stayed unmatched. The CDR3 protein is CASGLGTDTDTQYF. The CDR3 DNA reads as TGTGCCAGCGGGTTGGGGACAGATACAGATACGCAGTATTTT.

This clone showed up just once. The chain recombines TRBV5-6 with TRBJ2-7; TRBD1 agrees at 9 bases. The CDR3 spans 14 residues. The V segment lost 4 bases and the J segment 3 bases; nucleotides outside the gene matches: 5. The V gene's germline CDR1 is SGHDT and CDR2 YYEEEE. CDR3 DNA: TGTGCCAGCAGCCCGGGGGGACAGGGCTACGAGCAGTACTTC. It yields the protein CASSPGGQGYEQYF.

The gene calls are TRBV19 and TRBJ1-5; the D gene is possibly TRBD1 (5 bases). The CDR3 runs to 13 residues. CDR1 is LNHDA, CDR2 SQIVND, per germline (reference sequence). The V gene lost 5 bases and the J gene lost 9 bases, with 14 bases spanning the gap. CDR3 sequence: CASSPGAPGPQHF. DNA of the CDR3: TGTGCCAGTAGTCCTGGGGCCCCGGGGCCCCAGCATTTT.

The V and J genes are TRBV19 and TRBJ1-1, with TRBD1 identical over 8 bases. CDR1 is LNHDA, CDR2 SQIVND, per germline (reference sequence). Trimming removed 5 bases from V and 3 bases from J; junction bases left unmatched: 11. The CDR3 is 16 residues long. Here the CDR3 reads CASSLILTGVDTEAFF. CDR3 in DNA: TGTGCCAGTAGTTTAATTTTGACAGGGGTGGACACTGAAGCTTTCTTT.

This rearrangement joins TRBV19 to TRBJ2-7; 9 bases match TRBD1. Trimming removed 7 bases from V and 4 bases from J; junction bases left unmatched: 5. Germline lookup yields CDR1 LNHDA and CDR2 SQIVND (reference sequence). The CDR3 extends over 13 amino acids. The DNA for the CDR3 is TGTGCCAGTACAGGGACAGGGATGTACGAGCAGTACTTC. This codes for CASTGTGMYEQYF.

The chain employs TRBV29-1 and TRBJ2-3, with D possibly being TRBD2 (6 bases). V lost 0 bases and J lost 1, with 17 bases in between. The CDR3 runs 17 residues. Germline CDR1 SQVTM, CDR2 ANQGSEA. CDR3 sequence: CSVEDPVLAERTDTQYF. DNA of the CDR3: TGCAGCGTTGAAGATCCGGTATTAGCGGAACGCACAGATACGCAGTATTTT.

This chain uses TRBV7-6 with TRBJ2-7; maybe TRBD1 (6 bases). Between the trimmed V and J ends, which lost 0 bases and 4 bases, there was a span of 10 bases. Germline CDR1 is SGHVS and CDR2 is FNYEAQ. CDR3 length equals 14 residues. The CDR3: CASSLATGDYEQYF. The CDR3 bases are TGTGCCAGCAGCTTAGCGACAGGTGATTACGAGCAGTACTTC.

CDR3 protein: CASSLSSYEQYF. CDR3 sequence (DNA): TGTGCCAGCAGCCTAAGCTCCTACGAGCAGTACTTC. The V gene is TRBV5-6, the J gene TRBJ2-7; no reliable D call. CDR3 size: 12 residues. CDR1 SGHDT and CDR2 YYEEEE come from the germline V gene. Between the trimmed V and J ends, which lost 4 bases and 0 bases, there was a span of 5 bases.

This rearrangement joins TRBV5-1 to TRBJ2-2; 9 nucleotides agree with TRBD1. The length of the CDR3 is 19 residues. Germline lookup yields CDR1 SGHRS and CDR2 YFSETQ. Unmatched junction bases numbered 13, after V lost 4 bases and J lost 0 bases. This CDR3 reads CASSLSGQGPFANTGELFF. CDR3 nucleotide sequence: TGCGCCAGCAGCCTTTCGGGACAGGGACCGTTCGCGAACACCGGGGAGCTGTTTTTT.

CDR3 sequence reads: CASSADYRVSGAGELFF. The CDR3 DNA reads as TGCGCCAGCAGTGCCGATTACAGGGTATCAGGGGCCGGGGAGCTGTTTTTT. The J gene is TRBJ2-2, the V gene TRBV10-2, with D tentatively TRBD1 (6 bases). Germline CDR1 is WSHSY and CDR2 is SAAADI. The CDR3 has 17 amino acids. Trimming removed 4 bases at V and 6 bases at J, with 21 bases between.

The rearrangement links TRBV7-2 to TRBJ1-5; D is ambiguous. Looked up from germline, CDR1 is SGHTA and CDR2 is FQGNSA. There are 17 residues in the CDR3. V shed 2 bases and J shed 2 bases, with 16 bases lying between them. CDR3 residues: CASSLPLRLNGNQPQHF. The CDR3 DNA reads as TGTGCCAGCAGCTTACCCCTCAGACTAAATGGCAATCAGCCCCAGCATTTT.

The gene calls are TRBV9 and TRBJ1-1, with D perhaps TRBD1 (6 bases). Germline CDR1 SGDLS, CDR2 YYNGEE. This CDR3 has 15 residues. V lost 1 base and J 0 bases, leaving 10 bases between the germline ends. The CDR3 here is CASSVLGTMNTEAFF. CDR3 DNA: TGTGCCAGCAGCGTACTCGGGACAATGAACACTGAAGCTTTCTTT.

The CDR3 region is CASSYSTGYETQYF. The CDR3 DNA reads as TGTGCCAGCAGTTACTCGACAGGGTACGAGACCCAGTACTTC. The chain couples TRBV6-5 to TRBJ2-5, with 7 positions matching TRBD1. Germline V gene sequence: CDR1 MNHEY, CDR2 SVGAGI. This CDR3 region has 14 residues. Trimming took 0 bases from V and 5 from J; bases not matched to a gene: 3.

The chain couples TRBV30 to TRBJ1-5, with 9 bases identical to TRBD1. CDR3 length: 12 residues. Trimming cost V 4 bases and J 6 bases; bases outside gene matches: 1. Germline V gene sequence: CDR1 GTSNPN, CDR2 SVGIG (reference sequence). CDR3 in amino acids: CAWTQGAQPQHF. The CDR3 DNA follows: TGTGCCTGGACACAGGGGGCTCAGCCCCAGCATTTT.

In this sample, this clone turned up a few times. The chain combines TRBV19 with TRBJ1-1, with D maybe TRBD1 (6 bases). CDR1 is LNHDA and CDR2 is SQIVND in the germline V gene (reference sequence). The CDR3 is made up of 13 amino acids. V was shortened by 8 bases and J by 4 bases, with 14 bases between the two germline ends. This chain's CDR3 is CASQSTGATEAFF. The DNA of the CDR3 is TGTGCCAGTCAATCGACAGGTGCCACTGAAGCTTTCTTT.

The V gene is TRBV4-3, the J gene TRBJ2-1; maybe TRBD2 (7 bases). This CDR3 is built from 15 residues. Germline CDR1 is LGHNA and CDR2 is YSLEER. V lost 0 bases and J 7 bases, leaving 13 bases between the germline ends. For the CDR3, the DNA is TGCGCCAGCAGCCAAGAATGGGGGGGCTGGAATGAGCAGTTCTTC. Amino acid sequence: CASSQEWGGWNEQFF.

This clone was seen a handful of times. V usage is TRBV5-1 and J usage is TRBJ1-1; weak D call: TRBD1 (6 bases). The V gene's germline CDR1 is SGHRS and CDR2 YFSETQ. The CDR3 is 15 residues long. V dropped 4 bases and J dropped 0 bases, with 13 bases sitting between them. The CDR3 loop reads CASSRTTGMNTEAFF. In DNA form, the CDR3 reads TGCGCCAGCAGCCGAACTACAGGGATGAACACTGAAGCTTTCTTT.

In its sample, this clone was seen a few times. V and J are TRBV9 and TRBJ1-1; no clear D gene. Trimming removed 3 bases at V and 0 bases at J, with 9 bases between. The germline V gene has CDR1 SGDLS and CDR2 YYNGEE. This CDR3 is built from 14 residues. DNA for the CDR3: TGTGCCAGCAGCGCCCCCACAGTGAACACTGAAGCTTTCTTT. Protein sequence: CASSAPTVNTEAFF.

CDR3 region: CASSSGQGSSPLHF. Here the CDR3 DNA reads TGTGCCAGCAGCTCGGGACAGGGTAGCTCACCCCTCCACTTT. V and J are TRBV11-3 and TRBJ1-6; TRBD1 agrees at 9 bases. V trimming: 4 bases; J trimming: 10 bases; junction bases outside the gene matches: 5. Germline V CDR1 and CDR2: SGHNT, YENEEA. There are 14 residues in the CDR3.

This chain uses TRBV30 with TRBJ2-7; 8 bases fit TRBD1. Germline CDR1 is GTSNPN and CDR2 is SVGIG (reference sequence). The V segment lost 1 base and the J segment 5 bases; nucleotides outside the gene matches: 10. The CDR3 consists of 15 residues. CDR3 region: CAWSDPPDRVNEQYF. In DNA, the CDR3 is TGTGCCTGGAGTGACCCACCGGACAGGGTCAACGAGCAGTACTTC. Using reference TRBV30 and TRBJ2-7 for the parts outside the CDR3, the full variable domain is SQTIHQWPATLVQPVGSPLSLECTVEGTSNPNLYWYRQAAGRGLQLLFYSVGIGQISSEVPQNLSASRPQDRQFILSSKKLLLSDSGFYLCAWSDPPDRVNEQYFGPGTRLTVT.